Listed here are 3 T cell receptor beta chains from one sample, sequenced in a study of control samples from healthy donors and cancer patients. Assay: immunoSEQ multiplex PCR; the TCRdb copy retains only in-frame clones and omits some. The data show around 20,000 clones, about four fifths seen once. The sample consisted of PBMCs. The receptors originated from a man at least 80 years old with head and neck cancer.

V and J are TRBV29-1 and TRBJ2-1, with TRBD2 matching 12 bases. After removal of 2 bases from V and 8 bases from J, the junction contained 4 bases not matched to a gene. The CDR3 spans 14 residues. Germline V CDR1 and CDR2: SQVTM, ANQGSEA. As DNA, the CDR3 is TGCAGCGTTGAACCTAGCGGGAGGGCCCATGAGCAGTTCTTC. It is translated as CSVEPSGRAHEQFF.

This clone was seen more than once but under ten times. The chain links TRBV2 to TRBJ1-2, with a weak D call TRBD1 (6 bases). The CDR3 sequence is 13 residues long. V was cut by 2 bases and J by 8 bases, with 12 bases left in between. Germline loops: CDR1 SNHLY, CDR2 FYNNEI. The CDR3 sequence: CASSELGAQGYTF. The CDR3, as DNA: TGTGCCAGCAGTGAACTGGGGGCGCAAGGCTACACCTTC.

This clone was seen a few times. This chain links TRBV5-8 with TRBJ2-4; D is possibly TRBD1 (5 bases). The V gene's germline CDR1 is SGHTS and CDR2 YDEGEE. The CDR3 runs to 16 residues. Trimming took off 2 bases at V and 3 bases at J, with 15 bases between the two ends. As DNA, the CDR3 is TGTGCCAGCAGCTTACCTTTTCAGGGTGACAAAAACATTCAGTACTTC. It encodes CASSLPFQGDKNIQYF.